The 18 T cell receptor beta chains below were found in one sample sequenced in a study of blood T cell repertoires in COVID-19. The method was immunoSEQ multiplex PCR; TCRdb's version includes in-frame clones alone and lacks a portion of them. The sample lists 200,000 to 300,000 clones; approximately 88% were seen once. Sequences were obtained from PBMCs or T cells enriched from blood (not recorded which). The receptors come from a middle-aged woman with acute COVID-19.

This clone was detected once. This sequence joins TRBV30 and TRBJ2-7, with TRBD1 matching 9 bases. Trimming at V came to 1 base and at J to 3 bases, leaving 7 bases not matched to a gene. This CDR3 region has 15 residues. Germline loops: CDR1 GTSNPN, CDR2 SVGIG (reference sequence). CDR3 sequence: CAWSAGTGILYEQYF. DNA of the CDR3: TGTGCCTGGAGTGCCGGGACAGGGATTCTCTACGAGCAGTACTTC.

The V and J genes are TRBV7-9 and TRBJ1-4, with TRBD1 matching over 9 bases. The CDR3 spans 16 residues. Per the germline V gene, CDR1 is SEHNR and CDR2 is FQNEAQ (reference sequence). V shed 4 bases and J 2 bases; nucleotides not matched to a gene: 5. The CDR3 region has the DNA TGTGCCAGCAGCTCACGACAGGGGGTGACTAATGAAAAACTGTTTTTT. Its translation is CASSSRQGVTNEKLFF.

The chain carries TRBV27 and TRBJ2-7; TRBD2 matches at 11 bases. The ends lost 2 bases at V and 3 bases at J; junction bases unmatched: 0. Germline V CDR1 and CDR2: MNHEY, SMNVEV (reference sequence). The CDR3 sequence is 14 residues long. CDR3 sequence (DNA): TGTGCCAGCAGTTTAGGGACTAGCGGCTACGAGCAGTACTTC. It encodes CASSLGTSGYEQYF.

This chain uses TRBV27 with TRBJ2-1; the match to TRBD1 covers 8 bases. J was trimmed by 9 bases and V by 2 bases; bases with no gene match: 3. Germline CDR1 reads MNHEY; CDR2 reads SMNVEV (reference sequence). The CDR3 spans 13 residues. CDR3 loop: CASSLQGAGEQFF. The CDR3 region has the DNA TGTGCCAGCAGTTTACAGGGGGCCGGTGAGCAGTTCTTC.

The V gene is TRBV2, the J gene TRBJ1-5, with 8 bases lining up with TRBD1. CDR3 length equals 15 residues. From germline, CDR1 is SNHLY and CDR2 FYNNEI. The V gene end was trimmed by 0 bases and the J gene end by 7 bases; junction bases not matched to a gene: 5. The DNA of the CDR3 is TGTGCCAGCAGTGAAGCCTCAGGGGGCCAGCAGCCCCAGCATTTT. The encoded protein is CASSEASGGQQPQHF.

The V call is TRBV18, the J call TRBJ1-1; D possibly corresponds to TRBD1 (6 bases). V was shortened by 3 bases and J by 0 bases, with 14 bases between the two germline ends. The CDR3 totals 16 residues. Germline CDR1 and CDR2: KGHSH and LQKENI. The CDR3 bases are TGTGCCAGCTCACCCCGGACAGTTTCTATGAACACTGAAGCTTTCTTT. Translating it yields CASSPRTVSMNTEAFF.

This chain links TRBV9 with TRBJ1-1; D gene uncertain. CDR3 length equals 15 residues. The germline CDR1 and CDR2 sequences are SGDLS and YYNGEE. V shed 0 bases and J shed 0 bases, with 9 bases lying between them. The CDR3 sequence: CASSVDRTMNTEAFF. The CDR3 DNA reads as TGTGCCAGCAGCGTAGACAGAACAATGAACACTGAAGCTTTCTTT.

This chain joins TRBV7-3 and TRBJ1-2; perhaps TRBD1 as D (6 bases). The CDR3 spans 17 residues. Germline V gives CDR1 SGHTA, CDR2 FQGTGA. Trimming took 5 bases from V and 2 from J, leaving 21 bases between them. CDR3 amino acids: CASSPGGGGLANYGYTF. The CDR3 DNA follows: TGTGCCAGCAGCCCCGGAGGGGGGGGGCTAGCCAACTATGGCTACACCTTC. Full variable domain (remainder filled in from reference TRBV7-3 and TRBJ1-2): GAGVSQTPSNKVTEKGKYVELRCDPISGHTALYWYRQSLGQGPEFLIYFQGTGAADDSGLPNDRFFAVRPEGSVSTLKIQRTERGDSAVYLCASSPGGGGLANYGYTFGSGTRLTVV.

The V and J genes are TRBV11-2 and TRBJ2-1; TRBD2 is a possible D gene (6 bases). This CDR3 contains 16 residues. Between the trimmed V and J ends, which lost 5 bases and 0 bases, there was a span of 14 bases. The germline CDR1 and CDR2 sequences are SGHAT and FQNNGV. The CDR3 loop reads CASSLHSGTSYNEQFF. The CDR3 nucleotides read TGTGCCAGCAGCCTCCATAGCGGAACCTCCTACAATGAGCAGTTCTTC.

This clone is a singleton in its sample. This chain links TRBV27 with TRBJ1-6, with 7 bases identical to TRBD1. Germline CDR1 is MNHEY and CDR2 is SMNVEV (reference sequence). The CDR3 is made up of 15 amino acids. With V trimmed by 5 bases and J by 6 bases, 7 bases remained unmatched. CDR3 in amino acids: CASSTTGLGNSPLHF. The CDR3, as DNA: TGTGCCAGCAGTACGACAGGGCTGGGTAATTCACCCCTCCACTTT.

The rearrangement joins TRBV2 to TRBJ2-1; D might be TRBD2 (5 bases). Trimming stripped 1 base from V and 4 bases from J, with 11 bases between. This CDR3 has 15 residues. CDR1 and CDR2 (germline): SNHLY, FYNNEI. CDR3 protein: CASSEGLAAYNEQFF. CDR3 nucleotide sequence: TGTGCCAGCAGTGAAGGGCTAGCAGCTTACAATGAGCAGTTCTTC.

The chain has TRBV5-4 and TRBJ2-1, with 9 bases matching TRBD2. The V gene end was trimmed by 4 bases and the J gene end by 6 bases; junction bases not matched to a gene: 5. Germline CDR1 and CDR2: SGHNT and YYREEE (reference sequence). The length of the CDR3 is 14 residues. CDR3 nucleotides: TGTGCCAGCAGCCAGACTAGCGGAATCAATGAGCAGTTCTTC. Translated: CASSQTSGINEQFF.

V usage is TRBV7-8 and J usage is TRBJ2-3; D might be TRBD2 (5 bases). V lost 8 bases to trimming and J lost 2 bases, with 11 bases between them. Per the germline V gene, CDR1 is SGHVS and CDR2 is FQNEAQ. The CDR3 totals 13 residues. This CDR3 reads CASLLSATDTQYF. CDR3 coding DNA: TGTGCCAGCCTCCTTAGCGCCACAGATACGCAGTATTTT.

This chain links TRBV28 with TRBJ2-7; TRBD2 might be the D (6 bases). This CDR3 is 16 amino acids long. From germline, CDR1 is MDHEN and CDR2 SYDVKM. Trimming removed 7 bases at V and 3 bases at J, with 22 bases between. The CDR3 loop reads CASTTNFGEVSYEQYF. CDR3 bases: TGTGCCAGCACCACCAATTTTGGGGAGGTTAGCTACGAGCAGTACTTC.

This chain uses TRBV11-2 with TRBJ2-7; 8 bases match TRBD1. Germline loops: CDR1 SGHAT, CDR2 FQNNGV. The CDR3 spans 14 residues. V lost 5 bases to trimming and J lost 6 bases; unmatched junction nucleotides: 9. CDR3 in DNA: TGTGCCAGCAGCCCCGGGACAGGATTTGGCGAGCAGTACTTC. Translation gives CASSPGTGFGEQYF.

V and J are TRBV5-4 and TRBJ1-3; D ambiguous. The V gene's germline CDR1 is SGHNT and CDR2 YYREEE (reference sequence). The germline V and J ends were trimmed by 0 bases and 4 bases, with 11 bases remaining between them. This CDR3 spans 15 amino acids. CDR3 sequence (DNA): TGTGCCAGCAGCTTGGCTCCGGGGAGAGGAAACACCATATATTTT. It is translated as CASSLAPGRGNTIYF.

The chain uses TRBV24-1 and TRBJ2-2; TRBD1 matches at 9 bases. Germline V lookup: CDR1 KGHDR, CDR2 SFDVKD. V was pared by 7 bases and J by 0 bases, with 11 bases of the junction left unmatched. The CDR3 contains 18 residues. CDR3 loop: CATSKTTGGNTNTGELFF. CDR3 sequence (DNA): TGTGCCACCAGCAAAACGACAGGGGGGAATACGAACACCGGGGAGCTGTTTTTT.

The table lists this clone with a few counts. The chain is built from TRBV5-4 and TRBJ2-2, with D unresolved. V was pared by 5 bases and J by 1 base, with 9 bases between. The CDR3 is 14 residues long. CDR1 is SGHNT, CDR2 YYREEE, per germline (reference sequence). The CDR3 DNA reads as TGTGCCAGCAGGCCGACAAAGAACACCGGGGAGCTGTTTTTT. It yields the protein CASRPTKNTGELFF.